Reported below is one T cell receptor beta chain. The sample is drawn from a study of blood T cell repertoires in COVID-19. For the study at large: The samples span acute and convalescent COVID-19 from the United States, Italy and Spain.

Libraries were prepared by immunoSEQ multiplex PCR; TCRdb keeps only in-frame clonotypes and omits some of them. The table has 300,000 to 350,000 clones, 88% seen once. Living in about two dozen US areas, the participants were between about 18 and 100 years of age. V was pared by 7 bases and J by 0 bases, with 7 bases between. The CDR3 has 14 amino acids. Per the germline V gene, CDR1 is MDHEN and CDR2 is SYDVKM. The TCR originated in a man aged 30 to 45 who had recovered from COVID-19. The rearrangement joins TRBV28 to TRBJ1-6; no definite D call. The sequencing input was PBMCs or T cells enriched from blood (not recorded which). CDR3 DNA: TGTGCCAGCATCCAATCCTCCTATAATTCACCCCTCCACTTT. This encodes CASIQSSYNSPLHF.